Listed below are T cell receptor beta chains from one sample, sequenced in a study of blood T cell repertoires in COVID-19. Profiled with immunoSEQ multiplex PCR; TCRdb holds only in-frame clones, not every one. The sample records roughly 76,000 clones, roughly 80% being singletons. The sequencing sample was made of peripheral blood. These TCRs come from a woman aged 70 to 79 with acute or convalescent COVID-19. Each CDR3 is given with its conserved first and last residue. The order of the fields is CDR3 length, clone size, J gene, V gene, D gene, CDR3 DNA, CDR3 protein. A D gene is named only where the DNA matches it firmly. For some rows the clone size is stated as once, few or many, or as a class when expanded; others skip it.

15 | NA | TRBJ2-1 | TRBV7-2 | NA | TGTGCCAGCAGCCCCCGTGCTAGCGTCGGCACAGAGCAGTTCTTC | CASSPRASVGTEQFF
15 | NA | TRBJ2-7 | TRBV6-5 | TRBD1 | TGTGCCAGCAGGATCCAGGGACAGGGGACGGGCGAGCAGTACTTC | CASRIQGQGTGEQYF
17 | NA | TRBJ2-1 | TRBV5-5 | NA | TGTGCCAGCAGCTTGAACCTTGCAGTCGTCTCAAACAATGAGCAGTTCTTC | CASSLNLAVVSNNEQFF
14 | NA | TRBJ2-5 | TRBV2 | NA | TGTGCCAGCGCTGAGACAGGAATAAAAGAGACCCAGTACTTC | CASAETGIKETQYF
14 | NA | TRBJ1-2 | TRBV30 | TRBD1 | TGTGCCTGGAGTAGGGACAGGGGGATTTATGGCTACACCTTC | CAWSRDRGIYGYTF
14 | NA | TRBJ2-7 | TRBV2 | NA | TGTGCCAGCAGTGACCTACTGAAATCCTACGAGCAGTACTTC | CASSDLLKSYEQYF
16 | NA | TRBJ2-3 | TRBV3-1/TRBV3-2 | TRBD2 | TGTGCCAGCAGCCACGGACTAGCGGGAACCACAGATACGCAGTATTTT | CASSHGLAGTTDTQYF
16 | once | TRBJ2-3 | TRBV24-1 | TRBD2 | TGTGCCACCAGTGATTCAGACACTAGCGGGAGGGATACGCAGTATTTT | CATSDSDTSGRDTQYF
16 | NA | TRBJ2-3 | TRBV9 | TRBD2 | TGTGCCAGCAGCGTAAGAAGCGGGAGTAATGCAGATACGCAGTATTTT | CASSVRSGSNADTQYF
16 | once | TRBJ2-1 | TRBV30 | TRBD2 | TGTGCCTGGAGTGTTGGCGGTAGCGGGCTAAGGGGTGAGCAGTTCTTC | CAWSVGGSGLRGEQFF
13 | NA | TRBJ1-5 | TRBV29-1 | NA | TGCAGCGTGGGTAGCCATAGCAATCAGCCCCAGCATTTT | CSVGSHSNQPQHF
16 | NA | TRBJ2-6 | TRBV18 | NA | TGTGCCAGCTCACCGAACGGTGCCTCTGGGGCCAACGTCCTGACTTTC | CASSPNGASGANVLTF
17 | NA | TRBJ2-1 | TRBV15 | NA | TGTGCCACCAGCAGAGATCTGACAAACCTTAACAACAATGAGCAGTTCTTC | CATSRDLTNLNNNEQFF
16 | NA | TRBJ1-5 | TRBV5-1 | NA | TGCGCCAGCAGCTTGGAGGGGTTTGGGAGCAATCAGCCCCAGCATTTT | CASSLEGFGSNQPQHF
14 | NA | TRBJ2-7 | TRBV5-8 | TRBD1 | TGTGCCAGCAGCCCCGGAGGGGACAGGCGCCAGCAGTACTTC | CASSPGGDRRQQYF
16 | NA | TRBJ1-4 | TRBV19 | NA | TGTGCCAGTAGTATGCTCCTCTGGCGGATTAATGAAAAACTGTTTTTT | CASSMLLWRINEKLFF
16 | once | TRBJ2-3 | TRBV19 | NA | TGTGCCAGTCGCGATCTTAGCGGACCTGGGACAGATACGCAGTATTTT | CASRDLSGPGTDTQYF
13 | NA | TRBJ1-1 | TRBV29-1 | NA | TGCAGCGTTGGTACGGGGGGGAACACTGAAGCTTTCTTT | CSVGTGGNTEAFF
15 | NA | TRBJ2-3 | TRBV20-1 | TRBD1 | TGCAGTGCTAGTGATACGGACAGGATCACAGATACGCAGTATTTT | CSASDTDRITDTQYF
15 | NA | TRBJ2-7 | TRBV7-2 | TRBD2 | TGTGCCAGCAGCTACGATTGGACTAGCGGGTACGAGCAGTACTTC | CASSYDWTSGYEQYF
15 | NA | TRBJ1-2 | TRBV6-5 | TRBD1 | TGTGCCAGCAGTCCTACAGGGGGCCCTTCCTATGGCTACACCTTC | CASSPTGGPSYGYTF
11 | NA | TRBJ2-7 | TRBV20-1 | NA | TGCAGTGCTAGGGCGCAGGGCTTGCAGTACTTC | CSARAQGLQYF
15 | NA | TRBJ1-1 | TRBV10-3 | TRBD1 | TGTGCCATCAGGTTGGGGACAGCACCGAACACTGAAGCTTTCTTT | CAIRLGTAPNTEAFF
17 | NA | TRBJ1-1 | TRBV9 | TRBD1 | TGTGCCAGCAGCGTAGCCCCGACAGGGGGTAGGAGCACTGAAGCTTTCTTT | CASSVAPTGGRSTEAFF
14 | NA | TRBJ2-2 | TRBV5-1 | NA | TGCGCCAGCAGCTGGGGACAGAACACCGGGGAGCTGTTTTTT | CASSWGQNTGELFF
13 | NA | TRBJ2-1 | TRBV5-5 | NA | TGTGCCAGCAGCTTGGGCCTAGAAGGCGAGCAGTTCTTC | CASSLGLEGEQFF
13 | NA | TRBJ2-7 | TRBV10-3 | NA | TGTGCCATCAGTGCGCGAAGGGAGGAGGAGCAGTACTTC | CAISARREEEQYF
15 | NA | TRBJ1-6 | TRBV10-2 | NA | TGCGCCAGCAGTGAGTCGCGAGGGTCGAGTTCACCCCTCCACTTT | CASSESRGSSSPLHF
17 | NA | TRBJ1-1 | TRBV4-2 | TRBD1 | TGTGCCAGCAGCCAAGAAGGACAGGGTCTAAGGAACACTGAAGCTTTCTTT | CASSQEGQGLRNTEAFF
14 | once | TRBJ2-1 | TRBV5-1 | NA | TGCGCCAGCAGCTTGCCTCCGTTGTATAGTGAGCAGTTCTTC | CASSLPPLYSEQFF
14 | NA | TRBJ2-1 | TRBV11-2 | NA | TGTGCCAGCAGCTTAGACAGGGTTAACAATGAGCAGTTCTTC | CASSLDRVNNEQFF
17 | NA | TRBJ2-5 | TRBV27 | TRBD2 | TGTGCCAGCAGTTTCAGGCCGGGAGGGCCATTATCAGAGACCCAGTACTTC | CASSFRPGGPLSETQYF